Each of the 15 T cell receptor beta chains below was sequenced from the same sample in a study of control samples from healthy donors and cancer patients. Assay used: immunoSEQ multiplex PCR; TCRdb lists only in-frame clones, some missing. Seen here are about 96,000 clones, just over 90% observed once, and the top ten hold around 8.2%. Sequenced: blood. These receptor sequences come from a man between 18 and 29 years old in good health.

This sequence joins TRBV12-3 or TRBV12-4 and TRBJ2-1, with TRBD1 as a possible D gene (6 bases). The ends were cut back, 6 bases at V and 6 bases at J, with 12 bases in the middle. This CDR3 spans 13 amino acids. The CDR3: CASSTADSNEQFF. In DNA, the CDR3 is TGTGCCAGCAGCACCGCGGACAGCAATGAGCAGTTCTTC.

The rearrangement links TRBV7-9 to TRBJ2-7; D uncertain. CDR3 length: 11 residues. Trimming took 5 bases from V and 7 from J, leaving 9 bases between them. Germline CDR1 SEHNR, CDR2 FQNEAQ (reference sequence). The CDR3 here is CASSQTWEQYF. CDR3 in DNA: TGTGCCAGCAGCCAGACTTGGGAGCAGTACTTC.

This clone was counted only a few times. The V and J genes are TRBV15 and TRBJ2-7; the match to TRBD1 covers 10 bases. This CDR3 is built from 15 residues. CDR1 and CDR2 from the germline V gene are LNHNV and YYDKDF (reference sequence). V dropped 0 bases and J dropped 3; count of bases not matched to a gene: 2. The CDR3 DNA is TGTGCCACCAGCAGAGATCGGACAGGGGGCTACGAGCAGTACTTC. Its protein product is CATSRDRTGGYEQYF.

Comment on this clone: One end of the junction varies from germline; a read error may be responsible. J is TRBJ2-1 and V is TRBV7-2; 8 bases line up with TRBD2. Germline CDR1 is SGHTA and CDR2 is FQGNSA. The CDR3 consists of 15 residues. CDR3 sequence reads: CASSVAGINYNEQFF. The CDR3 DNA follows: TGTGCCAGCAGCGTAGCGGGAATAAACTACAATGAGCAGTTCTTC.

The DNA of the CDR3 is TGCGCCAGCAGCTCGCCTGCGGGAAGTGAGGCCTTAGCGGGAGGGCCCCATGAGCAGTTCTTC. The encoded protein is CASSSPAGSEALAGGPHEQFF. This chain joins TRBV5-1 and TRBJ2-1; 11 bases fit TRBD2. Trimming took 3 bases from V and 8 from J; bases not matched to a gene: 25. Per the germline V gene, CDR1 is SGHRS and CDR2 is YFSETQ. There are 21 residues in the CDR3.

This clone was found once. V is TRBV7-2 and J is TRBJ1-2, with D possibly TRBD1 on 5 matching bases. The CDR3 extends over 15 amino acids. Germline V gene data show CDR1 as SGHTA and CDR2 as FQGNSA. The V end lost 1 base, the J end lost 6 bases, and 15 bases lay between the germline ends. CDR3 loop: CASSLGPDQGDGYTF. Here the CDR3 DNA reads TGTGCCAGCAGCTTAGGCCCCGACCAGGGCGATGGCTACACCTTC. Using reference TRBV7-2 and TRBJ1-2 for the parts outside the CDR3, the full variable domain is GAGVSQSPSNKVTEKGKDVELRCDPISGHTALYWYRQSLGQGLEFLIYFQGNSAPDKSGLPSDRFSAERTGGSVSTLTIQRTQQEDSAVYLCASSLGPDQGDGYTFGSGTRLTVV.

This rearrangement joins TRBV9 to TRBJ2-7, with 10 nucleotides matching TRBD1. CDR1 and CDR2 from the germline V gene are SGDLS and YYNGEE. Unmatched junction bases numbered 6, after V lost 3 bases and J lost 3 bases. CDR3 size: 15 residues. CDR3 protein: CASSARDRGSYEQYF. DNA of the CDR3: TGTGCCAGCAGCGCCCGGGACAGGGGTAGCTACGAGCAGTACTTC.

The chain uses TRBV2 and TRBJ2-7; D perhaps matches TRBD2 (5 bases). The CDR3 consists of 15 residues. CDR1 is SNHLY and CDR2 is FYNNEI in the germline V gene. V shed 3 bases and J shed 7 bases, with 19 bases lying between them. CDR3 sequence reads: CASSDTKISRGEQYF. The CDR3 region has the DNA TGTGCCAGCAGTGATACCAAAATATCCCGCGGGGAGCAGTACTTC.

The genes are TRBV5-6 and TRBJ2-7; 8 bases are shared with TRBD1. Germline V CDR1 and CDR2: SGHDT, YYEEEE. The CDR3 has 14 residues. V was clipped by 0 bases and J by 4 bases; unmatched bases: 3. CDR3 residues: CASSLGTGRYEQYF. CDR3 nucleotides: TGTGCCAGCAGCTTGGGGACAGGGAGATACGAGCAGTACTTC.

J is TRBJ1-1 and V is TRBV29-1, with TRBD1 as a possible D gene (6 bases). This CDR3 has 12 residues. V shed 7 bases and J shed 0 bases, with 9 bases lying between them. CDR1 and CDR2 from the germline V gene are SQVTM and ANQGSEA. CDR3 region: CSGQALNTEAFF. In nucleotides, the CDR3 is TGCAGCGGACAGGCATTGAACACTGAAGCTTTCTTT.

The chain is built from TRBV3-1 (or the pseudogene TRBV3-2) and TRBJ2-7; D is unclear. Germline values: CDR1 LGHDT, CDR2 YNNKEL (reference sequence). This CDR3 contains 14 residues. Deletions cut 0 bases from V and 5 bases from J, with 11 bases between. The CDR3 DNA is TGTGCCAGCAGCCAAGAGATGGCACCTCACGAGCAGTACTTC. It specifies CASSQEMAPHEQYF.

V is TRBV6-5 and J is TRBJ1-1; D is ambiguous. V was trimmed by 4 bases and J by 1 base, leaving 7 bases between them. CDR1 and CDR2 (germline): MNHEY, SVGAGI. The CDR3 has 13 residues. The DNA of the CDR3 is TGTGCCAGCAGTTTAGCAGCGAACACTGAAGCTTTCTTT. Translation gives CASSLAANTEAFF.

This chain uses TRBV7-2 with TRBJ1-3; D is undetermined. The CDR3 contains 15 residues. Looked up from germline, CDR1 is SGHTA and CDR2 is FQGNSA. Trimming removed 0 bases at V and 2 bases at J, with 8 bases between. CDR3 loop: CASSLAWAAGNTIYF. The CDR3 region has the DNA TGTGCCAGCAGCTTAGCTTGGGCGGCTGGAAACACCATATATTTT.

This chain uses TRBV19 with TRBJ2-1; weak D call: TRBD2 (5 bases). The CDR3 loop spans 16 amino acids. The germline V gene encodes CDR1 LNHDA and CDR2 SQIVND (reference sequence). Trimming cost V 0 bases and J 4 bases, with 13 bases left between them. The CDR3 nucleotides read TGTGCCAGTAGTATAGATTCGGGGTTTGGGTACAATGAGCAGTTCTTC. Translating it yields CASSIDSGFGYNEQFF.

A few counts support this clone. The chain carries TRBV3-1 (or the pseudogene TRBV3-2) and TRBJ1-2; D remains ambiguous. V dropped 4 bases and J dropped 9 bases, with 18 bases sitting between them. The CDR3 runs to 14 residues. Germline-derived CDR1 and CDR2 are LGHDT and YNNKEL (reference sequence). The CDR3 DNA is TGTGCCAGCAGCCTTACAGAAGGCCGCCCCAGCTACACCTTC. It is translated as CASSLTEGRPSYTF.